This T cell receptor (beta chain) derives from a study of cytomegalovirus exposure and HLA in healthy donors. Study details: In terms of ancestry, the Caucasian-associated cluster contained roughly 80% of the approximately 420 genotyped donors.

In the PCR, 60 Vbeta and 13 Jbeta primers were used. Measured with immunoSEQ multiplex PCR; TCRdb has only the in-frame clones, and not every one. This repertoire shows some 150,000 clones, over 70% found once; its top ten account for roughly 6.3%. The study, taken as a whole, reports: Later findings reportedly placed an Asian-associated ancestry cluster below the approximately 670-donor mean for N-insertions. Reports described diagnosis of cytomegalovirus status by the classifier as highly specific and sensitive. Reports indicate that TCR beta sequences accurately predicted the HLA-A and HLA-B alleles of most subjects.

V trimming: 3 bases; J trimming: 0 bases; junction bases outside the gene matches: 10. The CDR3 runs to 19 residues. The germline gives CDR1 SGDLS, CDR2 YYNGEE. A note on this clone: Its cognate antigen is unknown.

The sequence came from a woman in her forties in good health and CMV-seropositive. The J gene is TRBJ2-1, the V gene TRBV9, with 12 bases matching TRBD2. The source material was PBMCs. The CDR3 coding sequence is TGTGCCAGCAGCGGGGCAGGGACTAGCGGGCCGAGCTCCTACAATGAGCAGTTCTTC. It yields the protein CASSGAGTSGPSSYNEQFF.